This T cell receptor (beta chain) derives from a study of vaccination and CD4 T cells after COVID-19. CDR3 length: 14 amino acids. Looked up from germline, CDR1 is LNHDA and CDR2 is SQIVND (reference sequence). J lost 2 bases, V lost 6 bases, and 5 bases had no gene match. Note on this clonotype: What it binds is unknown.

Treatment specified: roughly 10-day PBMC culture with coronavirus spike peptide pools or control peptides (ViraFEST assay). Researchers used the Oncomine TCR Beta short-read assay to sequence DNA from cultured CD4+ T cells. Via MiXCR, TCRdb re-called the PCR reads, giving one row per CDR3 protein. The table lists about 11,000 distinct CDR3 sequences, 53% of them singletons. The gene calls are TRBV19 and TRBJ2-3, with 7 bases fitting TRBD1. The sample taken for sequencing was CD4+ T cells from blood, cultured in vitro. This TCR was sampled from a human donor who had recovered from COVID-19. CDR3 amino acids: CASRSTGDTDTQYF. Here the CDR3 DNA reads TGTGCCAGTAGATCTACAGGGGACACAGATACGCAGTATTTT. Variable domain in full (rest from reference TRBV19 and TRBJ2-3): DGGITQSPKYLFRKEGQNVTLSCEQNLNHDAMYWYRQDPGQGLRLIYYSQIVNDFQKGDIAEGYSVSREKKESFPLTVTSAQKNPTAFYLCASRSTGDTDTQYFGPGTRLTVL.